This entry lists 15 T cell receptor beta chains sequenced from one sample in a study of blood T cell repertoires in COVID-19. This table comes from immunoSEQ multiplex PCR, and its TCRdb copy is limited to in-frame clones, with some not included. The sample consists of some 250,000 clones, around 81% of them appearing once. Sequencing was carried out using peripheral blood. Source of these receptors: a man aged 30-40 years who had recovered from COVID-19.

V usage is TRBV3-1 (or the pseudogene TRBV3-2) and J usage is TRBJ2-5, with a possible D match to TRBD2 (5 bases). This CDR3 comprises 16 residues. The germline V gene encodes CDR1 LGHDT and CDR2 YNNKEL (reference sequence). V lost 1 base and J lost 2, with 14 bases in between. The CDR3 loop reads CASSQGRTGMQETQYF. CDR3 coding DNA: TGTGCCAGCAGCCAAGGCAGGACTGGGATGCAAGAGACCCAGTACTTC.

This clone occurred once. This sequence joins TRBV5-1 and TRBJ1-4; no reliable D call. Germline V lookup: CDR1 SGHRS, CDR2 YFSETQ. The CDR3 is 14 amino acids. The V and J ends lost 0 bases and 3 bases respectively, with 6 bases between them. CDR3 DNA sequence: TGCGCCAGCAGCTTGGGGGCTTCTAATGAAAAACTGTTTTTT. Amino acid sequence: CASSLGASNEKLFF.

This sequence joins TRBV27 and TRBJ1-2, with 7 bases fitting TRBD1. CDR1 is MNHEY and CDR2 is SMNVEV in the germline V gene (reference sequence). The CDR3 length is 14 residues. V shed 8 bases, J shed 3 bases, and the junction held 9 bases outside the gene matches. This CDR3 is CASRGTASDYGYTF. As DNA, the CDR3 is TGTGCCAGCCGCGGGACAGCCTCCGACTATGGCTACACCTTC.

The chain links TRBV7-3 to TRBJ2-2, with D perhaps TRBD2 (5 bases). The CDR3 is 14 amino acids. CDR1 is SGHTA, CDR2 FQGTGA, per germline. The ends were cut back, 2 bases at V and 5 bases at J, with 9 bases in the middle. CDR3 sequence (DNA): TGTGCCAGCAGCTTAGGGTCGGGGACCGGGGAGCTGTTTTTT. Encoded protein: CASSLGSGTGELFF.

The chain carries TRBV11-2 and TRBJ1-4; the D gene is possibly TRBD1 (6 bases). From germline, CDR1 is SGHAT and CDR2 FQNNGV. Trimming took off 1 base at V and 6 bases at J, with 21 bases between the two ends. This CDR3 comprises 18 residues. CDR3 sequence (DNA): TGTGCCAGCAGCTTAGTACCGGGTCCCAGGGGAAAGGATGAAAAACTGTTTTTT. Translated, it gives CASSLVPGPRGKDEKLFF.

This chain uses TRBV4-2 with TRBJ2-7; 8 nucleotides match TRBD2. Germline V gene lookup returns CDR1 LGHNA and CDR2 YNFKEQ. The J segment lost 7 bases and the V segment lost 0 bases, leaving 11 bases of the junction unmatched. The CDR3 is made up of 16 amino acids. The CDR3 sequence: CASSQDVTGGAGEQYF. The CDR3 nucleotides read TGTGCCAGCAGCCAAGATGTAACGGGAGGGGCAGGAGAGCAGTACTTC.

The J gene is TRBJ2-5, the V gene TRBV19; 7 nucleotides line up with TRBD2. Germline assignment: CDR1 LNHDA and CDR2 SQIVND (reference sequence). The CDR3 length is 14 residues. Trimming took 3 bases from V and 4 from J; bases not matched to a gene: 5. The CDR3 is CASSMLGGGETQYF. CDR3 sequence (DNA): TGTGCCAGTAGTATGCTTGGGGGGGGAGAGACCCAGTACTTC.

The chain recombines TRBV29-1 with TRBJ2-7; 8 positions agree with TRBD1. The CDR3 extends over 12 amino acids. J lost 7 bases, V lost 5 bases, and 7 bases had no gene match. Germline V CDR1 and CDR2: SQVTM, ANQGSEA. The CDR3 region is CSVLGQAREQYV. The CDR3 DNA sequence: TGCAGCGTTCTGGGACAGGCCCGGGAGCAGTACGTC.

Worth noting for this clone: At one boundary the junction diverges from the germline segment, which might be a read error. The chain uses TRBV27 and TRBJ2-7; TRBD1 aligns across 7 bases. The length of the CDR3 is 13 residues. Germline CDR1 is MNHEY and CDR2 is SMNVEV (reference sequence). The CDR3 reads CATSFEGAGEQYF. Written as DNA, the CDR3 is TGTGCCACCAGTTTCGAGGGGGCTGGCGAGCAGTACTTC.

This clone was counted between two and nine times. The chain links TRBV6-5 to TRBJ1-5; the match to TRBD1 covers 7 bases. Germline V gene sequence: CDR1 MNHEY, CDR2 SVGAGI. Unmatched junction bases numbered 10, after V lost 7 bases and J lost 7 bases. The CDR3 spans 14 residues. The DNA for the CDR3 is TGTGCCAGCATGACGACAGGGTCTAGGCAGCCCCAGCATTTT. Translated: CASMTTGSRQPQHF.

V and J are TRBV15 and TRBJ1-4; D unclear. Trimming left V 5 bases short and J 7 bases short, with 8 bases between. CDR1 is LNHNV, CDR2 YYDKDF, per germline (reference sequence). The CDR3 spans 12 residues. Here the CDR3 DNA reads TGTGCCACCAGCGCCAGAGGTGAAAAACTGTTTTTT. This codes for CATSARGEKLFF.

This chain connects TRBV6-5 to TRBJ1-5, with D perhaps matching TRBD1 (5 bases). There are 10 residues in the CDR3. CDR1 is MNHEY, CDR2 SVGAGI, per germline. Trimming removed 6 bases from V and 9 bases from J, with 6 bases in between. CDR3 region: CASSTGPQHF. CDR3 nucleotides: TGTGCCAGCAGCACAGGGCCCCAGCATTTT.

This clone appeared a few times. The rearrangement links TRBV18 to TRBJ1-3; 7 positions agree with TRBD1. V trimming: 3 bases; J trimming: 1 base; junction bases outside the gene matches: 6. In germline, CDR1 is KGHSH, CDR2 LQKENI. The CDR3 sequence is 16 residues long. The CDR3 region has the DNA TGTGCCAGCTCACCGTATGACAGGGTGTCTGGAAACACCATATATTTT. It encodes CASSPYDRVSGNTIYF.

This chain links TRBV28 with TRBJ1-1; possibly TRBD1 for D (5 bases). CDR3 length equals 15 residues. Germline CDR1 reads MDHEN; CDR2 reads SYDVKM. Trimming left V 6 bases short and J 1 base short, with 15 bases between. CDR3 DNA sequence: TGTGCCAGCAGAGCCCATACAGGACCGAACACTGAAGCTTTCTTT. It codes for CASRAHTGPNTEAFF.

This chain joins TRBV30 and TRBJ2-2; tentatively, D is TRBD2 (6 bases). Germline V gene data show CDR1 as GTSNPN and CDR2 as SVGIG (reference sequence). The V end was cut by 4 bases, the J end by 0 bases, with 12 bases between. The CDR3 is 15 residues long. The CDR3 bases are TGTGCCTGGAACCTTCGGGGGACGAACACCGGGGAGCTGTTTTTT. It is translated as CAWNLRGTNTGELFF.